The 9 T cell receptor beta chains below come from one sample, sequenced in a study of T cell responses to AZD1222 COVID-19 vaccine. The protocol was immunoSEQ multiplex PCR, while the TCRdb copy is restricted to in-frame clones and leaves out a portion. The table includes some 100,000 clones, 80% to 95% detected once. This material consisted of peripheral blood, taken 28 days after the second AZD1222 dose. The receptors derive from an adult who received the AZD1222 COVID-19 vaccine.

This clone showed up just once. The V and J genes are TRBV19 and TRBJ1-6; D gene unclear. The CDR3 consists of 14 residues. V lost 9 bases to trimming and J lost 0 bases, with 9 bases between them. CDR1 and CDR2 from the germline V gene are LNHDA and SQIVND (reference sequence). In DNA form, the CDR3 reads TGTGCCAGCCATTTCAGCTCCTATAATTCACCCCTCCACTTT. It yields the protein CASHFSSYNSPLHF.

The V and J genes are TRBV4-2 and TRBJ2-1; perhaps TRBD2 as D (5 bases). The germline V gene has CDR1 LGHNA and CDR2 YNFKEQ. Trimming cost V 2 bases and J 1 base, with 12 bases left between them. The CDR3 is 16 amino acids. CDR3 residues: CASSQLSAGSYNEQFF. The CDR3 DNA reads as TGTGCCAGCAGCCAACTCTCCGCGGGTTCCTACAATGAGCAGTTCTTC.

The gene calls are TRBV2 and TRBJ1-4; a possible D gene is TRBD1 (5 bases). V was pared by 3 bases and J by 8 bases, with 22 bases between. Germline loops: CDR1 SNHLY, CDR2 FYNNEI. The CDR3 sequence is 17 residues long. CDR3 nucleotide sequence: TGTGCCAGCAGTGACCAACTTCTCCAGGGAATACGGGAAAAACTGTTTTTT. As protein: CASSDQLLQGIREKLFF.

This clone was seen once. The rearrangement joins TRBV14 to TRBJ1-2, with D perhaps TRBD1 (5 bases). Germline CDR1 is SGHDN and CDR2 is FVKESK. This CDR3 contains 15 residues. Trimming took 5 bases from V and 2 from J, leaving 15 bases between them. In nucleotides, the CDR3 is TGTGCCAGCAGCACGTGGGACGGCGGGAACTATGGCTACACCTTC. Protein sequence: CASSTWDGGNYGYTF.

The chain is built from TRBV5-1 and TRBJ1-4, with D maybe TRBD1 (5 bases). V gave up 0 bases and J gave up 8 bases, with 11 bases separating them. CDR1 is SGHRS, CDR2 YFSETQ, per germline. The CDR3 is 14 residues long. CDR3 sequence: CASSLAGDYEKLFF. As DNA, the CDR3 is TGCGCCAGCAGCTTGGCGGGGGATTACGAAAAACTGTTTTTT. Full variable domain (outside the CDR3, taken from reference TRBV5-1 and TRBJ1-4): KAGVTQTPRYLIKTRGQQVTLSCSPISGHRSVSWYQQTPGQGLQFLFEYFSETQRNKGNFPGRFSGRQFSNSRSEMNVSTLELGDSALYLCASSLAGDYEKLFFGSGTQLSVL.

The chain is built from TRBV5-1 and TRBJ1-4; D ambiguous. This CDR3 region has 14 residues. Germline V gives CDR1 SGHRS, CDR2 YFSETQ. Trimming removed 0 bases from V and 8 bases from J, with 11 bases in between. The CDR3 sequence is CASSLGSEYEKLFF. In DNA, the CDR3 is TGCGCCAGCAGCTTGGGGAGCGAATACGAAAAACTGTTTTTT.

In DNA form, the CDR3 reads TGTGCCAGCTCTGAGCCCGGGTCGGCGGTCTATGGCTACACCTTC. It codes for CASSEPGSAVYGYTF. The rearrangement links TRBV6-5 to TRBJ1-2; D unclear. This CDR3 region has 15 residues. V lost 8 bases to trimming and J lost 4 bases, with 20 bases between them. In germline, CDR1 is MNHEY, CDR2 SVGAGI.

The chain employs TRBV6-5 and TRBJ2-5, with D maybe TRBD2 (6 bases). CDR3 length: 13 residues. The V end was cut by 0 bases, the J end by 4 bases, with 6 bases between. CDR1 is MNHEY, CDR2 SVGAGI, per germline. CDR3 coding DNA: TGTGCCAGCAGTTACTCGGGACTAGAGACCCAGTACTTC. It translates to CASSYSGLETQYF.

The chain couples TRBV30 to TRBJ1-5; no clear D gene. With 0 bases removed from V and 4 bases from J, the gap between germline ends came to 10 bases. The CDR3 consists of 14 residues. CDR1 and CDR2 (germline): GTSNPN, SVGIG (reference sequence). In DNA, the CDR3 is TGTGCCTGGAGTGTACAATCCGGGAATCAGCCCCAGCATTTT. Its translation: CAWSVQSGNQPQHF.